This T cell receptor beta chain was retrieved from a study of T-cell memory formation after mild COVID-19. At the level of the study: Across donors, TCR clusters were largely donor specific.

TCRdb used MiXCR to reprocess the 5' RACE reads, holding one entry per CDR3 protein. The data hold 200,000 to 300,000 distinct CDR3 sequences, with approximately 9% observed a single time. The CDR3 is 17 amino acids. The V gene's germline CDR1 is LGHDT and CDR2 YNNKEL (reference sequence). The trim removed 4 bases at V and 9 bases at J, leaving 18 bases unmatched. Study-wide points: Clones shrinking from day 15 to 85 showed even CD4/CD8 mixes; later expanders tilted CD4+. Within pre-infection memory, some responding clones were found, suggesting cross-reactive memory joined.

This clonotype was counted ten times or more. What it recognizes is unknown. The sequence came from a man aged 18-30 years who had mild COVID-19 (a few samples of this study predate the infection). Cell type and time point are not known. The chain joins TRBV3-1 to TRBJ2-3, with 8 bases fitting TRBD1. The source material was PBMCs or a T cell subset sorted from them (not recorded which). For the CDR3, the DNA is TGTGCCAGCAGCCCTCGGACAGGGCGTGCCCTAAGGGCCACGCAGTATTTT. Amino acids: CASSPRTGRALRATQYF.